This T cell receptor beta chain was captured in a study of shared clonotypes between healthy human individuals. Study-wide results and caveats: Naive subsets, compared against memory subsets, generally had larger estimated richness values.

Every one of the donors was a Caucasian adult that lived in Nashville, Tennessee. Of note for this clone: The target antigen is unknown.

Data came from immunoSEQ multiplex PCR; TCRdb stores just in-frame clones and leaves some out. The sample consists of 550,000 to 800,000 clones, less than 95% of them appearing once. This CDR3 has 14 residues. In germline, CDR1 is MDHEN, CDR2 SYDVKM. Trimming stripped 2 bases from V and 4 bases from J, with 12 bases between. The origin of this receptor is a young man in good health. Some clones in this sample may be carry-over from other donors' samples. Sequenced input: memory CD8+ T cells from PBMCs. Subset noted: CD45RO+ cells pooled with CCR7-negative TemRA cells. V and J are TRBV28 and TRBJ2-7; D might be TRBD1 or TRBD2, each matching 6 bases. In DNA, the CDR3 is TGTGCCAGCAGTTTACGGGGGCTTGCATACGAGCAGTACTTC. Its protein is CASSLRGLAYEQYF.